The present T cell receptor (beta chain) was sequenced within a study of blood T cell repertoires in COVID-19. As for the study in general: Sites across the United States, Italy and Spain contributed samples from acute and convalescent COVID-19. The analysed material was cDNA or gDNA that came from T cells, B-cell-depleted T cells, or PBMCs.

After removal of 0 bases from V and 9 bases from J, the junction contained 5 bases not matched to a gene. This CDR3 contains 15 residues. The germline gives CDR1 SGHVS, CDR2 FQNEAQ. As originally analysed: Amplification from reference gene primers served as the basis for estimated nucleated cell counts. Assay used: immunoSEQ multiplex PCR; TCRdb lists only in-frame clones, some missing. From that table come the V and J calls and clone size; the DNA was used to work out D and trimming. The table lists 160,000 or so clones, 80% to 90% of them singletons. The sequenced material came from peripheral blood. This chain uses TRBV7-8 with TRBJ2-1, with 10 bases lining up with TRBD2. This receptor was identified in a woman aged 60-75 years who had recovered from COVID-19. The CDR3 DNA reads as TGTGCCAGCAGCTTAGCGGTGAGCGGGGGGGCTGAGCAGTTCTTC. It yields the protein CASSLAVSGGAEQFF.